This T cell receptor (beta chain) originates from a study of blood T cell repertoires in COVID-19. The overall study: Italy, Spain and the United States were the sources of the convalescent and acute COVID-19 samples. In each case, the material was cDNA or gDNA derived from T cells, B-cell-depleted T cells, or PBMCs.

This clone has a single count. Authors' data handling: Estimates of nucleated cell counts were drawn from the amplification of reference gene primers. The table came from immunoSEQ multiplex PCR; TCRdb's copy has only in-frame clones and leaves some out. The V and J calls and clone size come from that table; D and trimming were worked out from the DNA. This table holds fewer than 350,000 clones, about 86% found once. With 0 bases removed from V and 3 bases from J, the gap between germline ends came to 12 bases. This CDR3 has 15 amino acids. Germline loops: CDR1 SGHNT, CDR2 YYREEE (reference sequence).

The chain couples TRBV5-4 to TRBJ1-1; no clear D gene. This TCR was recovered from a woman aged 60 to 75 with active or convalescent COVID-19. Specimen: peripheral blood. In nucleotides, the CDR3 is TGTGCCAGCAGCTTGGACACCTCGGGTGACACTGAAGCTTTCTTT. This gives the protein CASSLDTSGDTEAFF.